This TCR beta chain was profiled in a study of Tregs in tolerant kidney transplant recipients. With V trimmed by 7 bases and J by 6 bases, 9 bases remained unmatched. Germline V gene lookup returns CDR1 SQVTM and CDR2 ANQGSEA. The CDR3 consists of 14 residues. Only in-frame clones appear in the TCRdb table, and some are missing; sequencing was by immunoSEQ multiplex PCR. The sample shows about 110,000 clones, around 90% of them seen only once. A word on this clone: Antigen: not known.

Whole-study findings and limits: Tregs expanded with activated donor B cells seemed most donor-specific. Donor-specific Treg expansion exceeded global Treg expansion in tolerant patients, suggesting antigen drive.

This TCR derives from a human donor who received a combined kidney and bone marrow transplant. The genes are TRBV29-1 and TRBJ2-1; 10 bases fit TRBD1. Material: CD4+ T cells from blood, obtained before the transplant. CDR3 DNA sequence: TGCAGCGCCCGGGACAGGGGATTTTCCAATGAGCAGTTCTTC. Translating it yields CSARDRGFSNEQFF.